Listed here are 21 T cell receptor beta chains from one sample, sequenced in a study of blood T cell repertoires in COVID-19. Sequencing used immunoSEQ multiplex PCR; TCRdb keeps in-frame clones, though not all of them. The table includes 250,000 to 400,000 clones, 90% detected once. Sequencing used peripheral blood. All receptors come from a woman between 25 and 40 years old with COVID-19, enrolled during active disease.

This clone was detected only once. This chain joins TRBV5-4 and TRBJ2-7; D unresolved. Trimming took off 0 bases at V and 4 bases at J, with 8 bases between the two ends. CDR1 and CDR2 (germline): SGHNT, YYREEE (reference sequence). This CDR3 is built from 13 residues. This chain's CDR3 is CASSLDRSYEQYF. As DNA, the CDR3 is TGTGCCAGCAGCTTGGACAGATCTTACGAGCAGTACTTC.

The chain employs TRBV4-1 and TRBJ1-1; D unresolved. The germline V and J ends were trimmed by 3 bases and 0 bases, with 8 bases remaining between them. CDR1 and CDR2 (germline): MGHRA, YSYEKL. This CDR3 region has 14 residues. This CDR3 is CASSHAQMNTEAFF. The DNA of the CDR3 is TGCGCCAGCAGCCATGCACAGATGAACACTGAAGCTTTCTTT.

The CDR3 sequence: CASSPSGMDYGYTF. The CDR3 DNA sequence: TGTGCCAGCAGCCCATCAGGGATGGACTATGGCTACACCTTC. This chain joins TRBV13 and TRBJ1-2; tentative D call: TRBD1 (5 bases). Germline V gives CDR1 PRHDT, CDR2 FYEKMQ (reference sequence). CDR3 length equals 14 residues. Trimming stripped 5 bases from V and 3 bases from J, with 13 bases between.

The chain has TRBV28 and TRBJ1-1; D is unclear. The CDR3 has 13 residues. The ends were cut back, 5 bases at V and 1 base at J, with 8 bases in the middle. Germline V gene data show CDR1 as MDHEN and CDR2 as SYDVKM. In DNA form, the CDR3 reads TGTGCCAGCAGTCGACATAGGAACACTGAAGCTTTCTTT. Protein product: CASSRHRNTEAFF.

CDR3 sequence: CASSQDEREQAYEQYF. CDR3 nucleotides: TGCGCCAGCAGCCAAGATGAGCGGGAGCAAGCCTACGAGCAGTACTTC. This chain connects TRBV4-1 to TRBJ2-7; 8 bases are a match to TRBD2. The germline V gene has CDR1 MGHRA and CDR2 YSYEKL. Trimming cost V 0 bases and J 2 bases; bases outside gene matches: 6. This CDR3 is built from 16 residues.

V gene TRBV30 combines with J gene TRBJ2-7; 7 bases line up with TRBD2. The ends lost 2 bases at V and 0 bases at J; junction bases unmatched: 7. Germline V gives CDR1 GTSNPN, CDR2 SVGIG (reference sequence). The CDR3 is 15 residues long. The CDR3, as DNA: TGTGCCTGGAGTCCTCGAGCGGGGCCCTCCTACGAGCAGTACTTC. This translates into CAWSPRAGPSYEQYF.

In DNA form, the CDR3 reads TGTGCCAGCAGTCTCCGAGCAGGGCTAGGATACAATGAGCAGTTCTTC. It yields the protein CASSLRAGLGYNEQFF. This chain joins TRBV2 and TRBJ2-1; a weak D match, TRBD1 (5 bases). The V end was cut by 5 bases, the J end by 4 bases, with 18 bases between. Looked up from germline, CDR1 is SNHLY and CDR2 is FYNNEI. CDR3 size: 16 residues. The variable domain in full, with the rest retrieved from reference TRBV2 and TRBJ2-1, is EPEVTQTPSHQVTQMGQEVILRCVPISNHLYFYWYRQILGQKVEFLVSFYNNEISEKSEIFDDQFSVERPDGSNFTLKIRSTKLEDSAMYFCASSLRAGLGYNEQFFGPGTRLTVL.

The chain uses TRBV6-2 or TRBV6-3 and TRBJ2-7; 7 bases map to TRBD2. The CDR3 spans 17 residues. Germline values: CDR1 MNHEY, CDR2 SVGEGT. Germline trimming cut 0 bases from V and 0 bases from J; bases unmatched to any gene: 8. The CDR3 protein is CASSYSVLAVSSYEQYF. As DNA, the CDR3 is TGTGCCAGCAGTTACTCGGTCCTAGCGGTGAGCTCCTACGAGCAGTACTTC.

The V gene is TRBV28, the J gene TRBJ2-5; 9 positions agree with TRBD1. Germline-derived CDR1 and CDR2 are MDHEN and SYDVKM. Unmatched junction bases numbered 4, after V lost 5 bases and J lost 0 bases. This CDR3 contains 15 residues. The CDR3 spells CASSLQGANQETQYF. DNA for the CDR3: TGTGCCAGCAGTCTACAGGGGGCGAACCAAGAGACCCAGTACTTC.

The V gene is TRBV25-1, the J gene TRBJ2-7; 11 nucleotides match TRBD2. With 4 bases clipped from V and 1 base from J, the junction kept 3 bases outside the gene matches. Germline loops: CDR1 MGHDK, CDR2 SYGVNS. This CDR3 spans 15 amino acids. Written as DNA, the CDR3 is TGTGCCAGCAGTGCGCGGACTAGCGGGTCCTACGAGCAGTACTTC. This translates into CASSARTSGSYEQYF.

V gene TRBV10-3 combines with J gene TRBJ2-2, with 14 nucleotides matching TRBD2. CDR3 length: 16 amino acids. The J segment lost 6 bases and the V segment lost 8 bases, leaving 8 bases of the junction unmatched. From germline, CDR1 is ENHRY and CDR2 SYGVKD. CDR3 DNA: TGTGCCATCCGGACAGGGACTAGCGGGGGCTCCGGGGAGCTGTTTTTT. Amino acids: CAIRTGTSGGSGELFF.

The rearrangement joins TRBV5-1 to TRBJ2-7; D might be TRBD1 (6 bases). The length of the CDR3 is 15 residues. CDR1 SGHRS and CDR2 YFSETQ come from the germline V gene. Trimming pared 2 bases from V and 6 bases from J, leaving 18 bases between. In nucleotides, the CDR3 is TGCGCCAGCAGCTTAGGACAGCCCCGGGTCTCCGAGCAGTACTTC. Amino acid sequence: CASSLGQPRVSEQYF.

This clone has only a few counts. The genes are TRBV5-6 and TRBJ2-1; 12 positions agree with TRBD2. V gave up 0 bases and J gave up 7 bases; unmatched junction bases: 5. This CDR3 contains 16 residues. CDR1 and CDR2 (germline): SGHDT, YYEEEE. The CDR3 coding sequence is TGTGCCAGCAGCTTGGTTCCTAGCGGGAGGGGAAATGAGCAGTTCTTC. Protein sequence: CASSLVPSGRGNEQFF.

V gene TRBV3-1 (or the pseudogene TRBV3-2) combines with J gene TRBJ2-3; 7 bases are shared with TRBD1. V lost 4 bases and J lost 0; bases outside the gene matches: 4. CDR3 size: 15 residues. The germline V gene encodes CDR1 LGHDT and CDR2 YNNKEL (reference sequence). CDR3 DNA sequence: TGTGCCAGCAGCCCGGGGACAGATAGCACAGATACGCAGTATTTT. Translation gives CASSPGTDSTDTQYF.

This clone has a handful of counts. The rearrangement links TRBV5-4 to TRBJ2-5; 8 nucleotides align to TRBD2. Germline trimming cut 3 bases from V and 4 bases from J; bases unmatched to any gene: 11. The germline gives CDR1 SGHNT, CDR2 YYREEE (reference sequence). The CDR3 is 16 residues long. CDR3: CASSYSGLVRGETQYF. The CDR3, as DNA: TGTGCCAGCAGCTATTCGGGACTAGTGAGAGGAGAGACCCAGTACTTC.

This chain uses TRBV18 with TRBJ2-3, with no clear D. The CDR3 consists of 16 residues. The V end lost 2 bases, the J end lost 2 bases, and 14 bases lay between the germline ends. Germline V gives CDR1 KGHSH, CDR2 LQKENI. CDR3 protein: CASSPNNLRDTDTQYF. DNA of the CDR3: TGTGCCAGCTCACCAAATAATCTCCGAGACACAGATACGCAGTATTTT.

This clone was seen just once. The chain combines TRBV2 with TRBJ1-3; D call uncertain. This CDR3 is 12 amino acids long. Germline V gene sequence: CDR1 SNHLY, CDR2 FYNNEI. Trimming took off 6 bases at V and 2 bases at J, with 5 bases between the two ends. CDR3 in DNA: TGTGCCAGCAGACTGGCTGGAAACACCATATATTTT. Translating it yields CASRLAGNTIYF.

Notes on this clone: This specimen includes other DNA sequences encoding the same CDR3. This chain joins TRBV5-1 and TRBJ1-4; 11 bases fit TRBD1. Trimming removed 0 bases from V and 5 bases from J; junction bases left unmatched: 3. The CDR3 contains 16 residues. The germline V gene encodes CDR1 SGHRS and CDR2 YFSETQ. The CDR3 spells CASSLAGTGGNEKLFF. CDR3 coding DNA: TGCGCCAGCAGCTTGGCCGGGACAGGGGGGAATGAAAAACTGTTTTTT.

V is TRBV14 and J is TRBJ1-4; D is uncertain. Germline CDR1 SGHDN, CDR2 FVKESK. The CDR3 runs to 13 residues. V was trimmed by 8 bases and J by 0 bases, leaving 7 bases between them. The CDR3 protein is CASPTATNEKLFF. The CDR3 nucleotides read TGTGCCAGCCCCACTGCAACTAATGAAAAACTGTTTTTT.

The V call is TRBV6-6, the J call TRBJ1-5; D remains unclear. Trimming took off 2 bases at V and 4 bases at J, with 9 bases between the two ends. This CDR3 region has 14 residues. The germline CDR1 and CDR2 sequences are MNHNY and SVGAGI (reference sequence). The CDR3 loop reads CASSYETANQPQHF. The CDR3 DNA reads TGTGCCAGCAGTTACGAAACAGCTAATCAGCCCCAGCATTTT.

DNA for the CDR3: TGTGCCAGCAGTGAACTGGTTCGAGTAGAGCTCTTCTTC. It yields the protein CASSELVRVELFF. The rearrangement uses TRBV6-1 and TRBJ2-1; D call uncertain. Trimming took 2 bases from V and 16 from J, leaving 18 bases between them. CDR1 MNHNS and CDR2 SASEGT come from the germline V gene. The length of the CDR3 is 13 residues.